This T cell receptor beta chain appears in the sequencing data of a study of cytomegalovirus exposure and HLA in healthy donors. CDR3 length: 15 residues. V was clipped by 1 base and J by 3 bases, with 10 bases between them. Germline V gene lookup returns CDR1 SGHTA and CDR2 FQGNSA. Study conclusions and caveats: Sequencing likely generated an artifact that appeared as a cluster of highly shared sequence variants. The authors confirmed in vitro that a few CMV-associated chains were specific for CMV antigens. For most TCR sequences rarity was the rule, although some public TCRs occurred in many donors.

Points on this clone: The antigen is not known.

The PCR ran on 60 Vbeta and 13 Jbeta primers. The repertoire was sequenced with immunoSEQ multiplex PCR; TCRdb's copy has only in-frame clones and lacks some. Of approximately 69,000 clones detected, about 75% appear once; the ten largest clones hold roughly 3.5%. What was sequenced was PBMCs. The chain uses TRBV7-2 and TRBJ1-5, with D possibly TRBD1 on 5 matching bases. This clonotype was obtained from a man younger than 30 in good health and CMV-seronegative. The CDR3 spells CASSLDAGYNQPQHF. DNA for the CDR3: TGTGCCAGCAGCTTAGATGCAGGGTACAATCAGCCCCAGCATTTT.